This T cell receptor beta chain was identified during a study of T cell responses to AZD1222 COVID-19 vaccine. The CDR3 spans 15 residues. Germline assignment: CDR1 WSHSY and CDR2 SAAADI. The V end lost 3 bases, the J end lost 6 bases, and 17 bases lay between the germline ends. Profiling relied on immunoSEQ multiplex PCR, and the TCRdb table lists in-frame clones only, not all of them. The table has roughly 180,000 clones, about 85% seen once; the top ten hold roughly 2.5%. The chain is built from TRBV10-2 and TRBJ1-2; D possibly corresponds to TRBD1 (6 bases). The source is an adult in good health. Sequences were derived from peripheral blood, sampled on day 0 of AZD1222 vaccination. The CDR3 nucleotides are TGCGCCAGCAGTGACCCGGTAGGGGGGCAGGATGGCTACACCTTC. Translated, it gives CASSDPVGGQDGYTF.